A selection of T cell receptor beta chains follows, all from one sample in a study of T cell clones after liver transplantation. Sequencing used immunoSEQ multiplex PCR; TCRdb keeps in-frame clones, though not all of them. The profile shows approximately 100,000 clones, around four fifths of them singletons. This material consisted of CD4+ T cells from blood, taken approximately 50 months after liver transplant. Receptor source: a human patient who received a liver transplant. Some T cells may be provided by the graft donor. CDR3s include the opening cysteine and the closing phenylalanine or tryptophan. Each record gives: V gene, CDR3 length, J gene, clone size, D gene, CDR3 DNA, CDR3 protein. The D gene is left open where the match is weak. Some rows mark clone size as missing; the rest say once, few, many or name a class of expanded clone.

V gene: TRBV19; CDR3 length: 13; J gene: TRBJ2-7; clone size: .; D gene: .; CDR3 DNA: TGTGCCAGTAGCCTTAGACCCTCCTACGAGCAGTACTTC; CDR3 protein: CASSLRPSYEQYF
V gene: TRBV7-8; CDR3 length: 13; J gene: TRBJ1-6; clone size: few; D gene: .; CDR3 DNA: TGTGCCAGCAGCTTAGCTGGACTCTCACCCCTCCACTTT; CDR3 protein: CASSLAGLSPLHF
V gene: TRBV12-5; CDR3 length: 12; J gene: TRBJ2-7; clone size: .; D gene: .; CDR3 DNA: TGTGCTAGTGCCCGGGACTGGGGAGAGCAGTACTTC; CDR3 protein: CASARDWGEQYF
V gene: TRBV19; CDR3 length: 12; J gene: TRBJ1-2; clone size: .; D gene: .; CDR3 DNA: TGTGCCAGTAGTATAAGGGATGATGGCTACACCTTC; CDR3 protein: CASSIRDDGYTF
V gene: TRBV5-1; CDR3 length: 16; J gene: TRBJ2-2; clone size: once; D gene: TRBD2; CDR3 DNA: TGCGCCAGCAGCGTCGGACTAGCGGGAGGCTTCGGGGAGCTGTTTTTT; CDR3 protein: CASSVGLAGGFGELFF
V gene: TRBV7-2; CDR3 length: 14; J gene: TRBJ2-2; clone size: few; D gene: .; CDR3 DNA: TGTGCCAGCAGCTTAGGCACTCGGGGCGGGGAGCTGTTTTTT; CDR3 protein: CASSLGTRGGELFF
V gene: TRBV6-6; CDR3 length: 16; J gene: TRBJ1-4; clone size: once; D gene: .; CDR3 DNA: TGTGCCAGCAGTGGCCCAGGGGCACAGGGTAATGAAAAACTGTTTTTT; CDR3 protein: CASSGPGAQGNEKLFF
V gene: TRBV5-5; CDR3 length: 14; J gene: TRBJ1-6; clone size: .; D gene: .; CDR3 DNA: TGTGCCAGCAGCTTGGGAGGTTTTAATTCACCCCTCCACTTT; CDR3 protein: CASSLGGFNSPLHF
V gene: TRBV5-5; CDR3 length: 14; J gene: TRBJ2-7; clone size: .; D gene: .; CDR3 DNA: TGTGCCAGCAGCTTGTTACAGGAACTCTCCGAGCAGTACTTC; CDR3 protein: CASSLLQELSEQYF
V gene: TRBV27; CDR3 length: 16; J gene: TRBJ2-1; clone size: .; D gene: TRBD2; CDR3 DNA: TGTGCCAGCAGTTTAAGGATGGGGGGGTGGAACAATGAGCAGTTCTTC; CDR3 protein: CASSLRMGGWNNEQFF
V gene: TRBV19; CDR3 length: 15; J gene: TRBJ2-1; clone size: .; D gene: .; CDR3 DNA: TGTGCCAGTAGTACCGGGACGGTCACCTACAATGAGCAGTTCTTC; CDR3 protein: CASSTGTVTYNEQFF
V gene: TRBV6-1; CDR3 length: 17; J gene: TRBJ1-2; clone size: .; D gene: .; CDR3 DNA: TGTGCCAGCAGGGAACTCCCGGTGGGGACGGGAGGGTATGGCTACACCTTC; CDR3 protein: CASRELPVGTGGYGYTF
V gene: TRBV28; CDR3 length: 17; J gene: TRBJ1-5; clone size: .; D gene: TRBD1; CDR3 DNA: TGTGCCAGCAGTTTACCTCAGGGGGCGGGGGTCAATCAGCCCCAGCATTTT; CDR3 protein: CASSLPQGAGVNQPQHF
V gene: TRBV2; CDR3 length: 15; J gene: TRBJ2-5; clone size: .; D gene: .; CDR3 DNA: TGTGCCAGCAGTGGGGTAGGAGGTAACCAAGAGACCCAGTACTTC; CDR3 protein: CASSGVGGNQETQYF
V gene: TRBV4-2; CDR3 length: 16; J gene: TRBJ1-2; clone size: many; D gene: .; CDR3 DNA: TGTGCCAGCAGCCTTCACTACAGGGAAGCGTCGTTCGGCTACACCTTC; CDR3 protein: CASSLHYREASFGYTF
V gene: TRBV5-1; CDR3 length: 14; J gene: TRBJ1-1; clone size: once; D gene: .; CDR3 DNA: TGCGCCAGCAGCTTGGGGGAATGGAACACTGAAGCTTTCTTT; CDR3 protein: CASSLGEWNTEAFF
V gene: TRBV25-1; CDR3 length: 11; J gene: TRBJ1-2; clone size: .; D gene: .; CDR3 DNA: TGTGCCAGCAGAATAAACTATGGCTACACCTTC; CDR3 protein: CASRINYGYTF
V gene: TRBV19; CDR3 length: 11; J gene: TRBJ1-2; clone size: few; D gene: .; CDR3 DNA: TGTGCCAGTAGTATCTCTGAGGGCTACACCTTC; CDR3 protein: CASSISEGYTF
V gene: TRBV11-1; CDR3 length: 17; J gene: TRBJ2-1; clone size: .; D gene: .; CDR3 DNA: TGTGCCAGCAGCCCGGTGCTGGGAACAGGGTCCTACAATGAGCAGTTCTTC; CDR3 protein: CASSPVLGTGSYNEQFF
V gene: TRBV19; CDR3 length: 16; J gene: TRBJ2-3; clone size: .; D gene: .; CDR3 DNA: TGTGCCAGTAGTACTACTAGCATCCCTAGCACAGATACGCAGTATTTT; CDR3 protein: CASSTTSIPSTDTQYF
V gene: TRBV7-2; CDR3 length: 18; J gene: TRBJ2-2; clone size: .; D gene: .; CDR3 DNA: TGTGCCAGCAGCTCAAAGGGTAGCGGTCCTTCAGCGGCCGGGGAGCTGTTTTTT; CDR3 protein: CASSSKGSGPSAAGELFF
V gene: TRBV2; CDR3 length: 15; J gene: TRBJ2-3; clone size: .; D gene: .; CDR3 DNA: TGTGCCAGCAGTGACGAAGGGTTCGGCACAGATACGCAGTATTTT; CDR3 protein: CASSDEGFGTDTQYF
V gene: TRBV4-2; CDR3 length: 16; J gene: TRBJ2-7; clone size: .; D gene: TRBD1; CDR3 DNA: TGTGCCAGCAGCCGTAAGCTGGGACAGGGGGATTACGAGCAGTACTTC; CDR3 protein: CASSRKLGQGDYEQYF
V gene: TRBV14; CDR3 length: 13; J gene: TRBJ1-1; clone size: once; D gene: .; CDR3 DNA: TGTGCCAGCAGCCAAGTTTGGGCTATTGAAGCTTTCTTT; CDR3 protein: CASSQVWAIEAFF
V gene: TRBV29-1; CDR3 length: 16; J gene: TRBJ2-1; clone size: .; D gene: TRBD1; CDR3 DNA: TGCAGCGTTGATCGTATTCCGGGACAGGGGGCGTATGAGCAGTTCTTC; CDR3 protein: CSVDRIPGQGAYEQFF
V gene: TRBV19; CDR3 length: 12; J gene: TRBJ1-4; clone size: .; D gene: TRBD1; CDR3 DNA: TGTGCCAGTCTCAGGGTTCGGGACAGGGGGCTTTTT; CDR3 protein: CASLRVRDRGLF
V gene: TRBV11-2; CDR3 length: 13; J gene: TRBJ2-3; clone size: .; D gene: .; CDR3 DNA: TGTGCCAGCAGCTTAGGGGGCACAGATACGCAGTATTTT; CDR3 protein: CASSLGGTDTQYF
V gene: TRBV19; CDR3 length: 14; J gene: TRBJ2-1; clone size: few; D gene: .; CDR3 DNA: TGTGCCAGTAAATGGGCGGATACCTACAATGAGCAGTTCTTC; CDR3 protein: CASKWADTYNEQFF
V gene: TRBV7-3; CDR3 length: 16; J gene: TRBJ2-3; clone size: .; D gene: .; CDR3 DNA: TGTGCCAGCAGCTCACAACCGGCGGGAATGGCAGATACGCAGTATTTT; CDR3 protein: CASSSQPAGMADTQYF
V gene: TRBV28; CDR3 length: 14; J gene: TRBJ1-1; clone size: few; D gene: .; CDR3 DNA: TGTGCCAGCAGTTTACGACAGAAGAACACTGAAGCTTTCTTT; CDR3 protein: CASSLRQKNTEAFF
V gene: TRBV16; CDR3 length: 17; J gene: TRBJ1-5; clone size: once; D gene: .; CDR3 DNA: TGTGCCAGCAGCCCCGGGGACCTCCCGAAGGGCAATCAGCCCCAGCATTTT; CDR3 protein: CASSPGDLPKGNQPQHF
V gene: TRBV2; CDR3 length: 16; J gene: TRBJ2-5; clone size: .; D gene: TRBD1; CDR3 DNA: TGTGCCAGCAGTAAAAATTCAGGGACAGGGAAAGAGACCCAGTACTTC; CDR3 protein: CASSKNSGTGKETQYF
V gene: TRBV5-1; CDR3 length: 14; J gene: TRBJ1-1; clone size: .; D gene: .; CDR3 DNA: TGCGCCAGCAGCTTGGGCCCAGGGAACACTGAAGCTTTCTTT; CDR3 protein: CASSLGPGNTEAFF
V gene: TRBV6-5; CDR3 length: 14; J gene: TRBJ1-6; clone size: .; D gene: .; CDR3 DNA: TGTGCCAGCATGTTCGCAGGAGGTCATTCACCCCTCCACTTT; CDR3 protein: CASMFAGGHSPLHF
V gene: TRBV29-1; CDR3 length: 13; J gene: TRBJ2-1; clone size: .; D gene: TRBD2; CDR3 DNA: TGCAGCGTTGCTAAGCGGGAGAGGAATGAGCAGTTCTTC; CDR3 protein: CSVAKRERNEQFF
V gene: TRBV7-2; CDR3 length: 15; J gene: TRBJ1-3; clone size: .; D gene: .; CDR3 DNA: TGTGCCAGCAGCTTAACGATGACCTCTGGAAACACCATATATTTT; CDR3 protein: CASSLTMTSGNTIYF
V gene: TRBV9; CDR3 length: 18; J gene: TRBJ2-1; clone size: .; D gene: .; CDR3 DNA: TGTGCCAGCAGCGTAGTAGGGCTGGGGCTAGCTGGCTACAATGAGCAGTTCTTC; CDR3 protein: CASSVVGLGLAGYNEQFF
V gene: TRBV18; CDR3 length: 16; J gene: TRBJ1-1; clone size: .; D gene: .; CDR3 DNA: TGTGCCAGCTCACCCCCGGGGGCGCGGGTTAACACTGAAGCTTTCTTT; CDR3 protein: CASSPPGARVNTEAFF
V gene: TRBV27; CDR3 length: 18; J gene: TRBJ2-2; clone size: .; D gene: TRBD2; CDR3 DNA: TGTGCCAGCAGCAGGGGCACTCTAGCGGGAGCAGTAACCGGGGAGCTGTTTTTT; CDR3 protein: CASSRGTLAGAVTGELFF
V gene: TRBV30; CDR3 length: 13; J gene: TRBJ1-5; clone size: .; D gene: .; CDR3 DNA: TGTGCCTGGGACGGGGGCTCGAATCAGCCCCAGCATTTT; CDR3 protein: CAWDGGSNQPQHF
V gene: TRBV27; CDR3 length: 15; J gene: TRBJ2-1; clone size: once; D gene: TRBD1; CDR3 DNA: TGTGCCAGCAGTTACCGGGACAGGGGGCCAGGTGAGCAGTTCTTC; CDR3 protein: CASSYRDRGPGEQFF
V gene: TRBV5-8; CDR3 length: 11; J gene: TRBJ1-2; clone size: .; D gene: .; CDR3 DNA: TGTGCCAGCAGCTTATTCGGTGGCTACACCTTC; CDR3 protein: CASSLFGGYTF
V gene: TRBV7-9; CDR3 length: 14; J gene: TRBJ1-2; clone size: .; D gene: .; CDR3 DNA: TGTGCCAGCAGCTTAGCCCAGGTTAACTATGGCTACACCTTC; CDR3 protein: CASSLAQVNYGYTF
V gene: TRBV5-5; CDR3 length: 18; J gene: TRBJ1-3; clone size: .; D gene: .; CDR3 DNA: TGTGCCAGCAGCTCAAAGACCGGGACCGAAGGCTCTGGAAACACCATATATTTT; CDR3 protein: CASSSKTGTEGSGNTIYF
V gene: TRBV27; CDR3 length: 15; J gene: TRBJ1-2; clone size: .; D gene: TRBD1; CDR3 DNA: TGTGCCAGCAGTACCAGGACAGGGGGCGTCGATGGCTACACCTTC; CDR3 protein: CASSTRTGGVDGYTF
V gene: TRBV12-5; CDR3 length: 16; J gene: TRBJ2-7; clone size: .; D gene: TRBD1; CDR3 DNA: TGTGCTAGTGGTTTGAAATGGACAGGGGGTTCGTACGAGCAGTACTTC; CDR3 protein: CASGLKWTGGSYEQYF
V gene: TRBV6-5; CDR3 length: 13; J gene: TRBJ1-2; clone size: .; D gene: TRBD1; CDR3 DNA: TGTGCCAGCAGCCGGACAGGGGATTATGGCTACACCTTC; CDR3 protein: CASSRTGDYGYTF
V gene: TRBV6-1; CDR3 length: 12; J gene: TRBJ2-1; clone size: .; D gene: .; CDR3 DNA: TGTGCCAGTTCAAAAGTCGACAATGAGCAGTTCTTC; CDR3 protein: CASSKVDNEQFF
V gene: TRBV7-7; CDR3 length: 16; J gene: TRBJ2-2; clone size: .; D gene: TRBD1; CDR3 DNA: TGTGCCAGCAGCCCGAGACCGGGACAGAGCACCGGGGAGCTGTTTTTT; CDR3 protein: CASSPRPGQSTGELFF
V gene: TRBV18; CDR3 length: 14; J gene: TRBJ2-7; clone size: .; D gene: .; CDR3 DNA: TGTGCCAGCTCCCCCTCAAGTACCCCATCCGAGCAGTACTTC; CDR3 protein: CASSPSSTPSEQYF
V gene: TRBV6-6; CDR3 length: 14; J gene: TRBJ2-2; clone size: .; D gene: .; CDR3 DNA: TGTGCCAGCAGTCATAAGGGCGGAACCGGGGAGCTGTTTTTT; CDR3 protein: CASSHKGGTGELFF
V gene: TRBV19; CDR3 length: 13; J gene: TRBJ2-1; clone size: .; D gene: TRBD2; CDR3 DNA: TGTGCCAGTAGTAAAAGGACTAGCCCCCCTGGGTTCTTC; CDR3 protein: CASSKRTSPPGFF
V gene: TRBV9; CDR3 length: 13; J gene: TRBJ1-5; clone size: .; D gene: TRBD1; CDR3 DNA: TGTGCCAGCAGCCTACAGGGGAATCAGCCCCAGCATTTT; CDR3 protein: CASSLQGNQPQHF